This is a list of T cell receptor beta chains from one sample in a study of T cell changes during pregnancy in multiple sclerosis. Using immunoSEQ multiplex PCR, the repertoire was profiled, and TCRdb retains in-frame clones only, with some absent. The table has about 98,000 clones, approximately 90% seen once. The sequencing here drew on peripheral blood, taken after pregnancy. These receptors were obtained from a female donor in good health, enrolled as a control in a pregnancy study. CDR3s include the opening cysteine and the closing phenylalanine or tryptophan. The order of the fields is clone size, D gene, J gene, V gene, CDR3 DNA, CDR3 protein. D genes are given only for firm matches. Rows give clone size only sometimes, using once, few, many, or a class for an expanded clone.

- | - | TRBJ2-1 | TRBV27 | TGTGCCAGCAGCCCAGGGTATGAGCAGTTCTTC | CASSPGYEQFF
- | TRBD2 | TRBJ2-3 | TRBV9 | TGTGCCAGCAGCGTAGCGGCTAGCGGGGGGGCTAGGCCAGATACGCAGTATTTT | CASSVAASGGARPDTQYF
- | - | TRBJ2-7 | TRBV18 | TGTGCCAGCTCACCTGGGACATCAAACTACTACGAGCAGTACTTC | CASSPGTSNYYEQYF
once | - | TRBJ2-7 | TRBV14 | TGTGCCAGCAGCCAAGGGCGGGCCTCCTACGAGCAGTACTTC | CASSQGRASYEQYF
medium-sized | TRBD1 | TRBJ2-1 | TRBV6-4 | TGTGCCAGCAGTCGGGACAGTGAGTACAATGAGCAGTTCTTC | CASSRDSEYNEQFF
- | - | TRBJ1-1 | TRBV28 | TGTGCCAGCAACGTTCCAACACTGAACACTGAAGCTTTCTTT | CASNVPTLNTEAFF
- | - | TRBJ2-5 | TRBV7-2 | TGTGCCAGCAGCTTAGGGGCGGGAGAGACCCAGTACTTC | CASSLGAGETQYF
once | TRBD2 | TRBJ2-3 | TRBV6-5 | TGTGCCAGCAGTCCCCTAGCGGAAGCCACAGATACGCAGTATTTT | CASSPLAEATDTQYF
- | TRBD1 | TRBJ2-1 | TRBV4-1 | TGCGCCAGCAGCCAAGGGGGGACAGGTTTCAATGAGCAGTTCTTC | CASSQGGTGFNEQFF
once | - | TRBJ1-1 | TRBV27 | TGTGCCAGCAGTTTAGGTCTTCGGCAGGGCTGGGAAGCTTTCTTT | CASSLGLRQGWEAFF
- | TRBD1 | TRBJ2-7 | TRBV29-1 | TGCAGCGTCTCTAGAGTGACAGGGGGCTTTGACGAGCAGTACTTC | CSVSRVTGGFDEQYF
- | TRBD2 | TRBJ2-5 | TRBV5-1 | TGCGCCAGCAGCTCCGGGACTAGCGGTGAGACCCAGTACTTC | CASSSGTSGETQYF
- | - | TRBJ1-5 | TRBV28 | TGTGCCAGCAGTTTCGGAAGGACACGCCAGCCCCAGCATTTT | CASSFGRTRQPQHF
- | TRBD2 | TRBJ2-7 | TRBV4-1 | TGCGCCAGCAGCCAAGACGGACTAGCGGGAGAGTACGAGCAGTACTTC | CASSQDGLAGEYEQYF
- | - | TRBJ1-5 | TRBV28 | TGTGCCAGCAGTGACGGTGGAGGGCCCCAGCATTTT | CASSDGGGPQHF
- | TRBD1 | TRBJ1-3 | TRBV6-5 | TGTGCCAGCAGCGCGACAGGGAACACCATATATTTT | CASSATGNTIYF